One and the same sample provided the 5 T cell receptor beta chains below, sequenced in a study of T cells in Graves' hyperthyroidism and ophthalmopathy (dated by TCRdb to between 2017 and 2020). The library was prepared using multiplex PCR. For sequencing, an Illumina HiSeq 2000 was employed. TCR beta CDR3 regions were amplified from RNA transcripts. The first round of RT-PCR for the TCR CDR3 was performed with the HTBI primer set and the Qiagen OneStep RT-PCR kit. TCRdb ran its own pipeline on the public reads, namely fastp trimming at Q25 and MiXCR clone calling, and kept in-frame beta chains. Every CDR3 protein is listed once, alongside the most common genes and DNA of its rows. Here the sample has under 300,000 distinct CDR3 sequences; nearly 15% occur a single time. More than 30% of the sample comes from the top ten. The specimen was blood. The source is a woman between 50 and 59 years old with Graves' hyperthyroidism that later progressed to Graves' ophthalmopathy.

The chain couples TRBV9 to TRBJ2-2; D unresolved. The germline V gene encodes CDR1 SGDLS and CDR2 YYNGEE. This CDR3 contains 17 residues. Trimming shortened V by 4 bases and J by 0 bases, and 16 bases separated the two germline ends. Written as DNA, the CDR3 is TGTGCCAGCAGCCCCCGTAGCAGTAACGCGAACACCGGGGAGCTGTTTTTT. Translating it yields CASSPRSSNANTGELFF.

This clonotype has a count of ten or more. The chain links TRBV27 to TRBJ2-2, with 7 bases lining up with TRBD2. V lost 5 bases, J lost 5 bases, and 11 bases stayed unmatched. CDR3 size: 16 residues. Germline loops: CDR1 MNHEY, CDR2 SMNVEV (reference sequence). This CDR3 is CASSLLWGGRTGELFF. CDR3 DNA sequence: TGTGCCAGCAGTCTCCTTTGGGGAGGGAGAACCGGGGAGCTGTTTTTT.

This clonotype came up once. V and J are TRBV7-9 and TRBJ1-6; 7 nucleotides agree with TRBD1. Germline CDR1 SEHNR, CDR2 FQNEAQ (reference sequence). The trim removed 2 bases at V and 7 bases at J, leaving 2 bases unmatched. The length of the CDR3 is 14 residues. The CDR3 here is CASSLIGGNSPLHF. The CDR3 DNA reads TGTGCCAGCAGCTTAATAGGGGGCAATTCACCCCTCCACTTT.

This clonotype has at least ten counts. This chain joins TRBV15 and TRBJ2-5; possibly TRBD2 for D (5 bases). Per germline, CDR1 LNHNV and CDR2 YYDKDF (reference sequence). Trimming took 1 base from V and 0 from J, leaving 12 bases between them. There are 16 residues in the CDR3. Here the CDR3 DNA reads TGTGCCACCAGCAGAGGTATAGCGAACCACCAAGAGACCCAGTACTTC. Amino acids: CATSRGIANHQETQYF.

This clonotype has a count of ten or more. The rearrangement joins TRBV7-9 to TRBJ2-7; a weak D match, TRBD2 (5 bases). Per germline, CDR1 SEHNR and CDR2 FQNEAQ (reference sequence). The length of the CDR3 is 14 residues. Trimming shortened V by 1 base and J by 6 bases, and 13 bases separated the two germline ends. CDR3 residues: CASSLGGGKGEQYF. The CDR3 DNA reads TGTGCCAGCAGCTTAGGTGGAGGCAAGGGCGAGCAGTACTTC.